The 15 T cell receptor beta chains in this list originate from one sample, sequenced in a study of neurological immune-mediated disorders. TCRdb re-called the 5' RACE reads with MiXCR, one entry per CDR3 protein. The sample shows approximately 68,000 distinct CDR3 sequences, approximately 5% of them seen only once. The specimen was PBMCs. These TCRs come from a woman between 65 and 79 years old with multiple sclerosis.

The chain is built from TRBV9 and TRBJ1-1; 10 positions match TRBD1. The germline gives CDR1 SGDLS, CDR2 YYNGEE. Trimming cost V 3 bases and J 1 base; bases outside gene matches: 0. The CDR3 extends over 14 amino acids. The CDR3: CASSGTGGNTEAFF. Here the CDR3 DNA reads TGTGCCAGCAGCGGGACAGGGGGGAACACTGAAGCTTTCTTT.

Details on this clonotype: A much larger clone lies a single base off, so this may be a read error. This chain links TRBV4-1 with TRBJ1-2; D ambiguous. The CDR3 length is 11 residues. The V end lost 4 bases, the J end lost 8 bases, and 8 bases lay between the germline ends. CDR1 and CDR2 from the germline V gene are MGHRA and YSYEKL. CDR3 sequence reads: CASSLDVGYTF. The CDR3 nucleotides are TGCGCCAGCAGCCTAGATGTCGGCTACACCTTC.

This clonotype was counted many times. This chain connects TRBV24-1 to TRBJ2-1; 7 bases align to TRBD2. The CDR3 runs 16 residues. The V segment lost 6 bases and the J segment 5 bases; nucleotides outside the gene matches: 12. The germline V gene has CDR1 KGHDR and CDR2 SFDVKD. The CDR3 reads CATSSGAHFKNNEQFF. The DNA of the CDR3 is TGTGCCACCAGTAGCGGGGCCCACTTTAAAAACAATGAGCAGTTCTTC.

This clonotype was picked up many times. The V and J genes are TRBV27 and TRBJ2-4, with no clear D. The V end lost 7 bases, the J end lost 3 bases, and 10 bases lay between the germline ends. Germline V gene sequence: CDR1 MNHEY, CDR2 SMNVEV (reference sequence). This CDR3 contains 13 residues. This chain's CDR3 is CASKTISKNIQYF. CDR3 bases: TGTGCCAGCAAGACGATAAGCAAAAACATTCAGTACTTC.

In this sample, this clonotype turned up many times. The rearrangement links TRBV7-2 to TRBJ2-5; 8 bases match TRBD2. The CDR3 has 15 amino acids. Germline V gene data show CDR1 as SGHTA and CDR2 as FQGNSA. The V gene end was trimmed by 5 bases and the J gene end by 5 bases; junction bases not matched to a gene: 10. CDR3: CASSQISGRWETQYF. CDR3 nucleotides: TGTGCCAGCAGCCAGATCAGCGGGAGATGGGAGACCCAGTACTTC.

This clonotype appeared many times. CDR3 DNA sequence: TGTGCCAGCAGCAGAACGGGAGGGACAGATACGCAGTATTTT. Residues: CASSRTGGTDTQYF. The rearrangement uses TRBV7-9 and TRBJ2-3; TRBD2 matches 8 bases. The CDR3 spans 14 residues. Germline V gene sequence: CDR1 SEHNR, CDR2 FQNEAQ (reference sequence). Trimming at V came to 5 bases and at J to 3 bases, leaving 4 bases not matched to a gene.

In its sample, this clonotype was seen a few times. The V and J genes are TRBV6-2 or TRBV6-3 and TRBJ2-2; unclear D gene. The CDR3 loop spans 13 amino acids. Germline CDR1 and CDR2: MNHEY and SVGEGT. The V gene lost 2 bases and the J gene lost 3 bases, with 4 bases spanning the gap. The chain's CDR3 is CASSYKDTGELFF. The CDR3, as DNA: TGTGCCAGCAGTTACAAGGACACCGGGGAGCTGTTTTTT.

This clonotype was detected many times. The chain is built from TRBV21-1 and TRBJ2-2. TRBV21-1 is tagged as a pseudogene. There are 15 residues in the CDR3. CDR3 coding DNA: TGTGCCAGCAGCAAAGCGCTTGGAAGCGCCGGGGAGCTGTTTTTT. Protein product: CASSKALGSAGELFF.

There are many counts of this clonotype. The rearrangement uses TRBV12-3 or TRBV12-4 and TRBJ1-5; D call uncertain. V lost 4 bases, J lost 3 bases, and 4 bases lay in between. The CDR3 extends over 12 amino acids. Here the CDR3 reads CASSYPNQPQHF. The CDR3 region has the DNA TGTGCCAGCAGTTACCCCAATCAGCCCCAGCATTTT.

In its sample, this clonotype was seen many times. This chain links TRBV14 with TRBJ2-1; no definite D call. Trimming stripped 4 bases from V and 5 bases from J, with 6 bases between. The germline CDR1 and CDR2 sequences are SGHDN and FVKESK. The CDR3 loop spans 12 amino acids. In DNA form, the CDR3 reads TGTGCCAGCAGCCGGTACGACAATGAGCAGTTCTTC. Amino acids: CASSRYDNEQFF.

In DNA, the CDR3 is TGCAGTGCTAAACTAGGGATCTACAATGAGCAGTTCTTC. It translates to CSAKLGIYNEQFF. The J gene is TRBJ2-1, the V gene TRBV20-1; tentatively, D is TRBD2 (5 bases). The ends were cut back, 4 bases at V and 3 bases at J, with 10 bases in the middle. The CDR3 has 13 amino acids. The V gene's germline CDR1 is DFQATT and CDR2 SNEGSKA (reference sequence).

This clonotype showed up just a few times. V and J are TRBV6-2 or TRBV6-3 and TRBJ2-1, with D possibly being TRBD2 (5 bases). The CDR3 runs 11 residues. V was trimmed by 6 bases and J by 9 bases, leaving 9 bases between them. CDR1 and CDR2 (germline): MNHEY, SVGEGT. The CDR3 DNA follows: TGTGCCAGCAGCCCTAGCCTTGAGCAGTTCTTC. This codes for CASSPSLEQFF.

The sample holds a few counts of this clonotype. The J gene is TRBJ1-5, the V gene TRBV20-1; tentative D call: TRBD1 (6 bases). V lost 4 bases, J lost 4 bases, and 11 bases lay in between. CDR1 and CDR2 (germline): DFQATT, SNEGSKA (reference sequence). CDR3 length: 13 residues. The CDR3 sequence: CSAKDSLNQPQHF. The CDR3 nucleotides are TGCAGTGCTAAGGACAGCTTAAATCAGCCCCAGCATTTT.

This clonotype was detected many times. The V call is TRBV12-3 or TRBV12-4, the J call TRBJ2-5; TRBD2 matches at 11 bases. V gave up 3 bases and J gave up 1 base; unmatched junction bases: 10. This CDR3 contains 18 residues. The CDR3 sequence is CASSLGTSGGDPQETQYF. The CDR3 bases are TGTGCCAGCAGTTTGGGGACTAGCGGTGGGGACCCCCAAGAGACCCAGTACTTC.

The rearrangement links TRBV7-2 to TRBJ2-3; TRBD2 matches at 9 bases. The CDR3 has 15 amino acids. The trim removed 3 bases at V and 4 bases at J, leaving 5 bases unmatched. CDR1 is SGHTA, CDR2 FQGNSA, per germline. Here the CDR3 DNA reads TGTGCCAGCAGCTTGAGCGGGAGGTCCTCAGATACGCAGTATTTT. Translating gives CASSLSGRSSDTQYF.